This paragraph reports one T cell receptor beta chain. Its antigen remains unidentified. A total RNA quantity of 3500 ng went into each TCR library. The study subjected TCRalpha and TCRbeta cDNA to two nested PCRs of around 15 and 9 cycles. Reanalyzing the 5' RACE reads, TCRdb keeps one entry per CDR3 protein, without DNA. This repertoire includes 300,000 to 350,000 distinct CDR3 sequences. The sample is drawn from a study of monozygotic twins with inflammatory bowel disease. Study findings and constraints: Reduced clonotype sharing with other individuals was observed in IBD patients relative to healthy twins, especially with disease activity. Researchers reported no repertoire similarity difference between concordant and discordant twins, possibly from limited power.

Material for sequencing was blood. The clonotype was recovered from a human donor with ulcerative colitis or Crohn's disease, or a healthy co-twin of an affected twin (not recorded which).

CDR3 sequence: CASRSLGGEQYF. The chain recombines TRBV27 with TRBJ2-7; the TCRdb call, TRBD1, lacks DNA for checking. The CDR3 has 12 residues. Germline V gene sequence: CDR1 MNHEY, CDR2 SMNVEV (reference sequence).